The 7 T cell receptor beta chains below were found in one sample sequenced in a study of blood T cell repertoires in COVID-19. Clones were sequenced by immunoSEQ multiplex PCR, and TCRdb holds only the in-frame ones, with some missing. Altogether around 300,000 clones are present, around 92% being singletons, with the ten largest covering just under 9.5%. The sample taken for sequencing was PBMCs or T cells enriched from blood (not recorded which). Receptor source: a woman aged 25 to 39 who had recovered from COVID-19.

The chain recombines TRBV3-1 (or the pseudogene TRBV3-2) with TRBJ2-5; 7 nucleotides agree with TRBD2. This CDR3 is built from 13 residues. Germline CDR1 LGHDT, CDR2 YNNKEL (reference sequence). The junction had 6 bases not matched to a gene; V was cut back by 6 bases and J by 5 bases. The CDR3 region has the DNA TGTGCCAGCAGGGGGGGGTCGTTCGAGACCCAGTACTTC. Its protein is CASRGGSFETQYF.

The chain links TRBV7-2 to TRBJ2-5, with a tentative D call TRBD1 (6 bases). In germline, CDR1 is SGHTA, CDR2 FQGNSA. This CDR3 is built from 15 residues. The V and J ends lost 2 bases and 4 bases respectively, with 14 bases between them. CDR3 region: CASSLLFAGAETQYF. For the CDR3, the DNA is TGTGCCAGCAGCTTACTCTTCGCAGGGGCAGAGACCCAGTACTTC.

This sequence joins TRBV5-1 and TRBJ2-1, with no clear D. The germline V and J ends were trimmed by 0 bases and 2 bases, with 3 bases remaining between them. CDR3 size: 13 residues. Germline CDR1 SGHRS, CDR2 YFSETQ. DNA for the CDR3: TGCGCCAGCAGCTTGGACACCTACAATGAGCAGTTCTTC. Translating gives CASSLDTYNEQFF.

This sequence joins TRBV30 and TRBJ1-1; D call uncertain. CDR3 length: 14 amino acids. CDR1 is GTSNPN, CDR2 SVGIG, per germline (reference sequence). V dropped 0 bases and J dropped 5 bases, with 13 bases sitting between them. The CDR3 reads CAWSVPGGRTEAFF. CDR3 coding DNA: TGTGCCTGGAGTGTACCGGGAGGAAGGACTGAAGCTTTCTTT.

V is TRBV29-1 and J is TRBJ1-1, with a possible D match to TRBD1 (6 bases). Per the germline V gene, CDR1 is SQVTM and CDR2 is ANQGSEA. This CDR3 is 15 amino acids long. Deletions cut 5 bases from V and 4 bases from J, with 20 bases between. CDR3 coding DNA: TGCAGCGTTATTAAAGGGGGTGCCGGGGTCACTGAAGCTTTCTTT. Its protein product is CSVIKGGAGVTEAFF.

This rearrangement joins TRBV19 to TRBJ1-1; TRBD1 is a possible D gene (6 bases). This CDR3 spans 14 amino acids. V lost 5 bases, J lost 7 bases, and 17 bases lay in between. Germline assignment: CDR1 LNHDA and CDR2 SQIVND (reference sequence). As DNA, the CDR3 is TGTGCCAGTAGTGCGTACAGGGACGCTGGTGAAGCTTTCTTT. This encodes CASSAYRDAGEAFF.

This rearrangement joins TRBV3-1 (or the pseudogene TRBV3-2) to TRBJ1-1; 7 bases agree with TRBD1. CDR1 is LGHDT, CDR2 YNNKEL, per germline (reference sequence). The CDR3 has 12 residues. V trimming: 3 bases; J trimming: 12 bases; junction bases outside the gene matches: 7. CDR3 protein: CASSQTGTVSFF. CDR3 nucleotide sequence: TGTGCCAGCAGCCAGACAGGGACCGTGTCTTTCTTT.